This is a list of T cell receptor beta chains from one sample in a study of shared clonotypes between healthy human individuals. Assay: immunoSEQ multiplex PCR; the TCRdb copy retains only in-frame clones and omits some. Of 530,000 or so clones listed, 75% to 80% are singletons. Sequencing input: PBMCs. The receptor set was obtained from a middle-aged woman in good health. Some clones in this sample may be carry-over from other donors' samples. The CDR3 runs from the conserved cysteine through the conserved F or W. D genes are given only for firm matches. Rows may omit the clone size; those that give it use once, few, many or a size class.

cdr3_length	v_call	clone_size	d_call	j_call	cdr3_nt	cdr3_aa
15	TRBV19	.	TRBD2	TRBJ2-1	TGTGCCAGTAGTATGGCAGCGGGAGGTGGTCATGAGCAGTTCTTC	CASSMAAGGGHEQFF
14	TRBV27	.	TRBD2	TRBJ2-7	TGTGCCAGCAGCCCGCTAGCGGGCCCACACGAGCAGTACTTC	CASSPLAGPHEQYF
14	TRBV2	.	.	TRBJ2-7	TGTGCCAGCAGTGTAAGACTAGGGGGGAACGAGCAGTACTTC	CASSVRLGGNEQYF
15	TRBV11-3	.	.	TRBJ2-2	TGTGCCAGCAGCTTAGGTAGCGGGAACACCGGGGAGCTGTTTTTT	CASSLGSGNTGELFF
15	TRBV7-2	.	.	TRBJ1-2	TGTGCCAGCAGCTTACCCGGGGGGCGCCCATATGGCTACACCTTC	CASSLPGGRPYGYTF
15	TRBV7-9	.	.	TRBJ2-7	TGTGCCAGCAGCTTAGGGGGGGCCCTCTCTGGGGAGCAGTACTTC	CASSLGGALSGEQYF
15	TRBV19	.	.	TRBJ2-7	TGTGCCAGTAGTACCGCGGCAGGGTTTAACTACGAGCAGTACTTC	CASSTAAGFNYEQYF
19	TRBV5-1	.	TRBD2	TRBJ2-3	TGCGCCAGCAGCTTGGGAGGTGGCGGGAGGGCCCTCGGCACAGATACGCAGTATTTT	CASSLGGGGRALGTDTQYF
15	TRBV5-1	.	TRBD2	TRBJ2-1	TGCGCCAGCAGCGCGGGACTAGCGGGAATCAATGAGCAGTTCTTC	CASSAGLAGINEQFF
15	TRBV7-2	.	TRBD2	TRBJ2-1	TGTGCCAGCAGCTCCCGACTAGCGGGAGCCCCTGAGCAGTTCTTC	CASSSRLAGAPEQFF
18	TRBV7-3	.	TRBD2	TRBJ2-3	TGTGCCAGCAGCCTGGAAGTTCGGGCTAGCGGTCGGCCAGATACGCAGTATTTT	CASSLEVRASGRPDTQYF
17	TRBV5-1	few	.	TRBJ2-3	TGCGCCAGCAGCTTGGCCATGGCTAGCGTGAGCACAGATACGCAGTATTTT	CASSLAMASVSTDTQYF
14	TRBV10-3	.	TRBD1	TRBJ1-1	TGTGCCATCAGGCAGGGGGCCATGAACACTGAAGCTTTCTTT	CAIRQGAMNTEAFF
13	TRBV7-9	.	.	TRBJ2-1	TGTGCCAGCAGCTTAGAAGAGTACAATGAGCAGTTCTTC	CASSLEEYNEQFF
14	TRBV30	once	TRBD1	TRBJ1-2	TGTGCCTGGAACTCAGGGGGCGTCGGTTATGGCTACACCTTC	CAWNSGGVGYGYTF
17	TRBV7-2	.	TRBD2	TRBJ2-2	TGTGCCAGCAGCTCACCGGGACTAGCGGCGAACACCGGGGAGCTGTTTTTT	CASSSPGLAANTGELFF
15	TRBV5-1	.	.	TRBJ1-2	TGCGCCAGCAGGGACGGAACGGGGGACCTAGGCCGCTACACCTTC	CASRDGTGDLGRYTF
15	TRBV19	.	TRBD1	TRBJ1-4	TGTGCCAGTAGTATATCCAGGGGGCGCGGTGAAAAACTGTTTTTT	CASSISRGRGEKLFF
14	TRBV9	.	.	TRBJ2-5	TGTGCCAGCAGCGTAACGTGGGCGGGGGAGACCCAGTACTTC	CASSVTWAGETQYF
17	TRBV7-6	.	TRBD2	TRBJ2-1	TGTGCCAGCAGCAAGGGGGTAGCGGGATACTACTACAATGAGCAGTTCTTC	CASSKGVAGYYYNEQFF
13	TRBV29-1	once	TRBD2	TRBJ2-1	TGCAGCGTTGAGTCTAGCGGGAGGGGTGAGCAGTTCTTC	CSVESSGRGEQFF
13	TRBV30	.	.	TRBJ1-1	TGTGCCTGGAGTGTTGGGGGGGGCACTGAAGCTTTCTTT	CAWSVGGGTEAFF
15	TRBV7-8	.	.	TRBJ1-5	TGTGCCAGCAGCTTAAACAGGGATGGCAATCAGCCCCAGCATTTT	CASSLNRDGNQPQHF